The following is a TCR beta chain sequence with its context. This specimen belongs to a study of blood T cell repertoires in COVID-19. Study in general: In each case, the material was cDNA or gDNA derived from T cells, B-cell-depleted T cells, or PBMCs.

The authors' processing: Scientists estimated how many nucleated cells there were by amplifying reference gene primers. Using immunoSEQ multiplex PCR, the repertoire was profiled, and TCRdb retains in-frame clones only, with some absent. V, J and clone size are those of that table, while D and trimming were read from the DNA. Of over 110,000 clones in the sample, about 87% were seen once. Germline V gene lookup returns CDR1 LNHDA and CDR2 SQIVND (reference sequence). The CDR3 is made up of 13 amino acids. V was pared by 3 bases and J by 4 bases, with 7 bases between. Sequenced material: PBMCs or T cells enriched from blood (not recorded which). This clonotype was obtained from a man aged 55 to 70 who had recovered from COVID-19. The J gene is TRBJ1-5, the V gene TRBV19; D remains ambiguous. CDR3 coding DNA: TGTGCCAGTAGTATTCAGAGGAATCAGCCCCAGCATTTT. It translates to CASSIQRNQPQHF.